This T cell receptor beta chain emerged from a study of PD-1 blockade in classical Hodgkin lymphoma. Study findings and constraints: Exclusion was the outcome for patients who began nivolumab under 1 year after ASCT. Those achieving complete response showed baseline diversity like newly diagnosed patients. Reports indicated that newly diagnosed patients had lower baseline TCR diversity than healthy donors did. No one has yet defined what causes the repertoire differences, which may be disease activity or prior therapy.

This clone was seen only once. The antigen remains undetermined. Clones were sequenced by immunoSEQ multiplex PCR, and TCRdb holds only the in-frame ones, with some missing. The table records 30,000 to 35,000 clones, roughly four fifths of them present only once. This CDR3 is built from 14 residues. Germline V gene sequence: CDR1 SNHLY, CDR2 FYNNEI. V was clipped by 5 bases and J by 3 bases, with 13 bases between them. Each of the patients experienced relapse following autologous stem cell transplantation, and their brentuximab vedotin exposure differed. The clonotype was recovered from a human donor with classical Hodgkin lymphoma. The sample here was peripheral blood mononuclear cells (PBMCs), taken at baseline. This chain connects TRBV2 to TRBJ1-1; possible D gene TRBD1, 6 bases. CDR3 nucleotides: TGTGCCAGCAGTACCCACCAGGGGTACACTGAAGCTTTCTTT. Translating it yields CASSTHQGYTEAFF.